This T cell receptor beta chain appears in the sequencing data of a study of PD-1 blockade in classical Hodgkin lymphoma. Study-level results: With CD4+ cells, TCR diversity rose significantly by C4D1, but not with CD8+ cells. Reported baseline diversity: healthy donors highest, relapsed/refractory patients lowest.

Time point noted: cycle 4 day 1 (C4D1), after less than seven weeks of nivolumab. With no exception, relapse followed autologous stem cell transplantation in all patients, and brentuximab vedotin exposure varied. With respect to this clone: Its target is not known.

Here immunoSEQ multiplex PCR was the method, and the copy in TCRdb shows in-frame clones only, minus some. Of some 13,000 clones listed, around 80% are singletons. Sequences were derived from peripheral blood mononuclear cells (PBMCs), sampled before the fourth cycle of nivolumab. The clonotype originates from a human donor with classical Hodgkin lymphoma.

The DNA for the CDR3 is TGCGCCAGCAGCTTTGGAGACAGGGCCACTGATACGCAGTATTTT. It is translated as CASSFGDRATDTQYF. V gene TRBV5-1 combines with J gene TRBJ2-3, with 7 bases matching TRBD1. The CDR3 consists of 15 residues. With V trimmed by 2 bases and J by 6 bases, 9 bases remained unmatched. From germline, CDR1 is SGHRS and CDR2 YFSETQ.